The 28 T cell receptor beta chains presented below share a single source sample, sequenced in a study of CXCR3-negative and CXCR3-positive naive CD8 T cells. Through 5' RACE with UMI labels, the TRB cDNA libraries were prepared. One entry per CDR3 protein, without DNA, is what TCRdb gives after re-calling the 5' RACE reads. The sample table includes about 130,000 distinct CDR3 sequences. The sample was naive CXCR3- CD8+ T cells from blood. Documented subset: CD45RO-CCR7+CD27+CD95- naive CD8+ T cells lacking CXCR3 (TNR3-). These receptors originate from a human donor in good health. Some clones in this sample may be carry-over from other donors' samples.

The chain has TRBV7-6 and TRBJ2-7; TCRdb proposes TRBD2, but this gene call is untestable without DNA. Germline values: CDR1 SGHVS, CDR2 FNYEAQ. The CDR3 spans 14 residues. The CDR3 region is CASSSGLAGGEQYF.

The rearrangement links TRBV7-9 to TRBJ2-7; TCRdb picks TRBD1, but there is no DNA to check that call. CDR3 length: 13 amino acids. The V gene's germline CDR1 is SEHNR and CDR2 FQNEAQ (reference sequence). CDR3 protein: CASSPPLVEEQYF.

The rearrangement uses TRBV5-1 and TRBJ1-1. CDR1 and CDR2 (germline): SGHRS, YFSETQ. The CDR3 spans 16 residues. The CDR3 sequence is CASSLGSRVRDTEAFF.

The rearrangement joins TRBV5-1 to TRBJ1-2. The CDR3 consists of 14 residues. The germline V gene encodes CDR1 SGHRS and CDR2 YFSETQ. CDR3 in amino acids: CASSPDTPNYGYTF.

The chain carries TRBV11-2 and TRBJ1-2. Germline CDR1 reads SGHAT; CDR2 reads FQNNGV. This CDR3 has 16 amino acids. The CDR3 here is CASSLAFRESDYGYTF.

V usage is TRBV28 and J usage is TRBJ1-1; TCRdb designates TRBD1, a call that cannot be tested without DNA. Germline assignment: CDR1 MDHEN and CDR2 SYDVKM. This CDR3 is built from 15 residues. The CDR3 protein is CASSLLDSRGAEAFF.

The chain links TRBV4-1 to TRBJ1-5; TCRdb indicates TRBD1, and absent DNA this call remains unverified. Germline-derived CDR1 and CDR2 are MGHRA and YSYEKL. This CDR3 has 15 residues. CDR3 loop: CASSQDIGVHQPQHF.

The chain carries TRBV15 and TRBJ2-1; TCRdb lists TRBD2, though no DNA is available to test this call. Germline lookup yields CDR1 LNHNV and CDR2 YYDKDF (reference sequence). The CDR3 is 13 residues long. Here the CDR3 reads CATSRLRGNEQFF.

J is TRBJ2-7 and V is TRBV28. This CDR3 is built from 14 residues. Germline CDR1 reads MDHEN; CDR2 reads SYDVKM. Here the CDR3 reads CASSLSFSSYEQYF. The entire variable domain, with the rest obtained from reference TRBV28 and TRBJ2-7, is as follows: DVKVTQSSRYLVKRTGEKVFLECVQDMDHENMFWYRQDPGLGLRLIYFSYDVKMKEKGDIPEGYSVSREKKERFSLILESASTNQTSMYLCASSLSFSSYEQYFGPGTRLTVT.

This chain links TRBV27 with TRBJ1-1; TCRdb's assignment of TRBD1 cannot be checked, as there is no DNA. Germline-derived CDR1 and CDR2 are MNHEY and SMNVEV (reference sequence). The CDR3 has 14 amino acids. The CDR3 loop is CASSLAGGNTEDFF.

This chain joins TRBV19 and TRBJ1-5; TCRdb gives TRBD1 as the D gene, but with no DNA this cannot be confirmed. Germline V gives CDR1 LNHDA, CDR2 SQIVND (reference sequence). This CDR3 spans 17 amino acids. The CDR3 is CASSIGQIDNSNQPQHF.

The chain links TRBV7-9 to TRBJ1-1; there is no DNA to check the TCRdb D call of TRBD1. Germline lookup yields CDR1 SEHNR and CDR2 FQNEAQ (reference sequence). The CDR3 totals 16 residues. The CDR3 loop reads CASSLAPSAQGAKAFF.

This sequence joins TRBV5-1 and TRBJ1-1; no DNA is available, so the TRBD1 call from TCRdb remains unchecked. This CDR3 spans 15 amino acids. CDR1 is SGHRS and CDR2 is YFSETQ in the germline V gene. CDR3 loop: CASSLEQGGGYGAFF.

The V gene is TRBV14, the J gene TRBJ2-1. This CDR3 spans 14 amino acids. Germline CDR1 and CDR2: SGHDN and FVKESK. CDR3 in amino acids: CASSPTSVRNEQFF.

The rearrangement links TRBV10-3 to TRBJ2-7; TCRdb lists TRBD1, though no DNA is available to test this call. CDR1 and CDR2 (germline): ENHRY, SYGVKD. CDR3 size: 18 residues. The CDR3 reads CAISGGGGGGSRTYEQYF.

The CDR3 sequence: CASSTTIGTSGRAVTGELFF. The chain links TRBV28 to TRBJ2-2; TCRdb selects TRBD2, and the lack of DNA leaves this call unchecked. This CDR3 has 20 residues. In germline, CDR1 is MDHEN, CDR2 SYDVKM.

This sequence joins TRBV4-3 and TRBJ1-1; the TCRdb call, TRBD1, lacks DNA for checking. The CDR3 sequence is 16 residues long. Germline V gene data show CDR1 as LGHNA and CDR2 as YSLEER. This chain's CDR3 is CASSQDSAGGDTEAFF.

The chain links TRBV6-5 to TRBJ2-1. The length of the CDR3 is 16 residues. CDR1 is MNHEY and CDR2 is SVGAGI in the germline V gene. The CDR3 loop reads CASSFMFSTSYNEQFF.

The genes are TRBV19 and TRBJ1-1; TCRdb outputs TRBD1, but without DNA this stays unchecked. The CDR3 covers 11 residues. Germline values: CDR1 LNHDA, CDR2 SQIVND (reference sequence). CDR3 in amino acids: CASSGGTEAFF.

V is TRBV28 and J is TRBJ1-1. The CDR3 is 11 residues long. The germline gives CDR1 MDHEN, CDR2 SYDVKM. CDR3 amino acids: CASRENTEAFF. Full variable domain (missing parts from reference TRBV28 and TRBJ1-1): DVKVTQSSRYLVKRTGEKVFLECVQDMDHENMFWYRQDPGLGLRLIYFSYDVKMKEKGDIPEGYSVSREKKERFSLILESASTNQTSMYLCASRENTEAFFGQGTRLTVV.

The chain links TRBV7-9 to TRBJ2-1. The CDR3 sequence is 16 residues long. CDR1 is SEHNR, CDR2 FQNEAQ, per germline (reference sequence). CDR3 loop: CASSLVATVSYNEQFF.

The V call is TRBV5-1, the J call TRBJ2-7; TCRdb returns TRBD1, unconfirmable since there is no DNA. Germline CDR1 and CDR2: SGHRS and YFSETQ. The CDR3 sequence is 15 residues long. CDR3: CASSLSQGSIYEQYF.

This chain joins TRBV6-5 and TRBJ2-5; TCRdb outputs TRBD1, but without DNA this stays unchecked. CDR3 length equals 18 residues. CDR1 MNHEY and CDR2 SVGAGI come from the germline V gene. Here the CDR3 reads CASRTRDILGGGQETQYF.

The chain employs TRBV9 and TRBJ2-2; TCRdb calls TRBD1, which cannot be checked without DNA. The CDR3 has 15 amino acids. Germline values: CDR1 SGDLS, CDR2 YYNGEE. CDR3 loop: CASGGPDPNTGELFF.

The chain is built from TRBV7-9 and TRBJ2-5; the D call of TRBD1 rests on TCRdb alone, since no DNA is present to check it. Germline V gene lookup returns CDR1 SEHNR and CDR2 FQNEAQ (reference sequence). The CDR3 extends over 15 amino acids. The CDR3 sequence is CASSLGHTNQETQYF.

The chain joins TRBV6-5 to TRBJ2-4; TCRdb's assignment of TRBD2 cannot be checked, as there is no DNA. CDR3 length: 16 amino acids. CDR1 is MNHEY, CDR2 SVGAGI, per germline. The CDR3 is CASSSGLAGDLGIQYF.

The chain recombines TRBV7-9 with TRBJ1-1. This CDR3 spans 15 amino acids. CDR1 and CDR2 from the germline V gene are SEHNR and FQNEAQ (reference sequence). CDR3 in amino acids: CASSQNSGGNTEAFF.

The chain joins TRBV20-1 to TRBJ2-7; TCRdb picks TRBD1, but there is no DNA to check that call. This CDR3 region has 16 residues. Germline V CDR1 and CDR2: DFQATT, SNEGSKA (reference sequence). This CDR3 reads CSARDLIGTAPYEQYF.